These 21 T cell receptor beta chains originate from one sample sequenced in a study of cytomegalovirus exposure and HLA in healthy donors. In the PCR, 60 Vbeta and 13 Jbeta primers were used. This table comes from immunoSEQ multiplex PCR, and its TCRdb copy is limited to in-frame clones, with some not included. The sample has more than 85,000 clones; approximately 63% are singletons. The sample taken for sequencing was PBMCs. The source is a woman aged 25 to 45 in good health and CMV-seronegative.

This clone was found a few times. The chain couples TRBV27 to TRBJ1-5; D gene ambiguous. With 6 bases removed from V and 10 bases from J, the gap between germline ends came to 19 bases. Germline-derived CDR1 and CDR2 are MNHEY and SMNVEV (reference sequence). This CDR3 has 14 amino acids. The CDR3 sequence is CASRFSGLNSPQHF. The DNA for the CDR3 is TGTGCCAGCAGGTTTTCTGGGTTGAACAGTCCCCAGCATTTT.

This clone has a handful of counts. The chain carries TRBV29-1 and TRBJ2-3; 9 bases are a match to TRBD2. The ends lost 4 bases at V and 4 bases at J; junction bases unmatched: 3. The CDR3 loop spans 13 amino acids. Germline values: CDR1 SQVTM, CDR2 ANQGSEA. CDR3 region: CSVVRGGPDTQYF. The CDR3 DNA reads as TGCAGCGTTGTGCGGGGGGGGCCAGATACGCAGTATTTT.

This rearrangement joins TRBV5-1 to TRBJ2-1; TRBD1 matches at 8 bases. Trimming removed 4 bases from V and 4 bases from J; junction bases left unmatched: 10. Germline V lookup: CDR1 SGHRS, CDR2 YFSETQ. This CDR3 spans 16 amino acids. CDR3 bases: TGCGCCAGCAGCCCTGGACAGGGATCGAGTTACAATGAGCAGTTCTTC. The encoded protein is CASSPGQGSSYNEQFF.

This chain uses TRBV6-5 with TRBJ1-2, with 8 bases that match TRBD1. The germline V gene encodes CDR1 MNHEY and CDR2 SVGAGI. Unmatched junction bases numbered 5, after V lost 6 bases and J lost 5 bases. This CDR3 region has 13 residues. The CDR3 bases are TGTGCCAGCAGCCCAACAGGGGGATATGGCTACACCTTC. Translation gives CASSPTGGYGYTF.

The CDR3 region is CASSLDRGGEQYF. CDR3 bases: TGTGCCAGCAGCTTAGACAGGGGCGGGGAGCAGTACTTC. J is TRBJ2-7 and V is TRBV7-9; 7 bases fit TRBD1. The CDR3 is made up of 13 amino acids. V lost 1 base to trimming and J lost 7 bases; unmatched junction nucleotides: 4. The germline gives CDR1 SEHNR, CDR2 FQNEAQ (reference sequence).

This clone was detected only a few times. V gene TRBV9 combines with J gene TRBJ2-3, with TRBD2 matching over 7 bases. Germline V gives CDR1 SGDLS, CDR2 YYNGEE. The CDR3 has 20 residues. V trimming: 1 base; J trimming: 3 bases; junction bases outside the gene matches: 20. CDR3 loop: CASSVSPASREGLMTDTQYF. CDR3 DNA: TGTGCCAGCAGCGTATCTCCCGCGAGCAGGGAGGGCCTAATGACAGATACGCAGTATTTT.

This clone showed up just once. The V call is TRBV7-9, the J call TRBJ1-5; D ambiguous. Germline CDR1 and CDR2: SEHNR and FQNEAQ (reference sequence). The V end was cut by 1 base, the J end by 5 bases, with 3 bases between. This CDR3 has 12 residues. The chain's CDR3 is CASSLDYQPQHF. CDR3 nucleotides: TGTGCCAGCAGCTTAGACTATCAGCCCCAGCATTTT.

The CDR3 loop reads CMTPRELTGELFF. The CDR3 nucleotides are TGTATGACTCCTAGGGAGCTCACCGGGGAGCTGTTTTTT. The chain couples TRBV6-5 to TRBJ2-2; D may be TRBD2 (5 bases). The CDR3 spans 13 residues. Germline V gene sequence: CDR1 MNHEY, CDR2 SVGAGI.

The CDR3 region is CASSRRGAGTTDTQYF. The CDR3 DNA reads TGTGCCAGCAGCCGCCGGGGGGCGGGAACCACAGATACGCAGTATTTT. The chain couples TRBV5-4 to TRBJ2-3; a possible D gene is TRBD2 (7 bases). The CDR3 is 16 amino acids. The V end was cut by 4 bases, the J end by 2 bases, with 17 bases between. Germline V CDR1 and CDR2: SGHNT, YYREEE (reference sequence). Using reference TRBV5-4 and TRBJ2-3 for the parts outside the CDR3, the full variable domain is ETGVTQSPTHLIKTRGQQVTLRCSSQSGHNTVSWYQQALGQGPQFIFQYYREEENGRGNFPPRFSGLQFPNYSSELNVNALELDDSALYLCASSRRGAGTTDTQYFGPGTRLTVL.

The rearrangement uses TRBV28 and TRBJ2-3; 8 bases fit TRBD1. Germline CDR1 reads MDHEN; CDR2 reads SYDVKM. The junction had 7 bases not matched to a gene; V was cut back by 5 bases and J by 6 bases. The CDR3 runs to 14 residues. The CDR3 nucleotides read TGTGCCAGCAGTCCGACAGGGGAGTCGGATACGCAGTATTTT. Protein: CASSPTGESDTQYF.

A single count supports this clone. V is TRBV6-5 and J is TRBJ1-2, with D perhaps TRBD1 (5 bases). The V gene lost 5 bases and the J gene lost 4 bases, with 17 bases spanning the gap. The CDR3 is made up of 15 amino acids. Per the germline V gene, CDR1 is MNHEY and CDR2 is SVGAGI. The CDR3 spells CASSPQGTLSYGYTF. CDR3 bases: TGTGCCAGCAGTCCCCAGGGAACCCTTTCCTATGGCTACACCTTC.

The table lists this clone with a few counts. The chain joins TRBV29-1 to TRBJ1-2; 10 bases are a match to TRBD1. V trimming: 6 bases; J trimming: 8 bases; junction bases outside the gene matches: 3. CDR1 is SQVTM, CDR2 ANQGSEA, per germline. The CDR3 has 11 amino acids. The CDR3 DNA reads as TGCAGCGTCGACAGGGGGCAAGGCTACACCTTC. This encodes CSVDRGQGYTF.

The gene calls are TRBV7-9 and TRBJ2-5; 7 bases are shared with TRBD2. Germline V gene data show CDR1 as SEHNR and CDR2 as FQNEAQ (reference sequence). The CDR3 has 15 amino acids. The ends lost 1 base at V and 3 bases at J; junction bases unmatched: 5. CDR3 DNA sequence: TGTGCCAGCAGCTTAGGGAGAACTAGCGAAGAGACCCAGTACTTC. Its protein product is CASSLGRTSEETQYF. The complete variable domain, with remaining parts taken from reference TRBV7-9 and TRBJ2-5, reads DTGVSQNPRHKITKRGQNVTFRCDPISEHNRLYWYRQTLGQGPEFLTYFQNEAQLEKSRLLSDRFSAERPKGSFSTLEIQRTEQGDSAMYLCASSLGRTSEETQYFGPGTRLLVL.

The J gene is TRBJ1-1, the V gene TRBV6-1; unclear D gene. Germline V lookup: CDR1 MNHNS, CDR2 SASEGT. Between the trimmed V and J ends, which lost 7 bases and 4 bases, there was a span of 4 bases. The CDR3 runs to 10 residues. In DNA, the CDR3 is TGTGCCAGCATTCGCACTGAAGCTTTCTTT. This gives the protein CASIRTEAFF.

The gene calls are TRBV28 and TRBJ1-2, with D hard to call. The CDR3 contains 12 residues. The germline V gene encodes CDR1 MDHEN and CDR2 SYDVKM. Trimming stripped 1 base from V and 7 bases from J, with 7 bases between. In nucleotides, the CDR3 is TGTGCCAGCAGTTTATCTACAGTTGGCTACACCTTC. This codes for CASSLSTVGYTF.

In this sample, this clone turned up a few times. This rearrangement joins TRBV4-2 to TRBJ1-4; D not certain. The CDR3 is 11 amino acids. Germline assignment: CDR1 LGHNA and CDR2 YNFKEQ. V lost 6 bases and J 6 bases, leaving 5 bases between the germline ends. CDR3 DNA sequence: TGTGCCAGCAGTCTATATGAAAAACTGTTTTTT. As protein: CASSLYEKLFF.

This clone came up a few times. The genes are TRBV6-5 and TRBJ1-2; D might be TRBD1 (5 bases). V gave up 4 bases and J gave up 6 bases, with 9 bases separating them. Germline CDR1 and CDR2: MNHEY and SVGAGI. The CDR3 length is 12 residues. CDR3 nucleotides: TGTGCCAGCAGTTCAGGGTGGAATGGCTACACCTTC. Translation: CASSSGWNGYTF.

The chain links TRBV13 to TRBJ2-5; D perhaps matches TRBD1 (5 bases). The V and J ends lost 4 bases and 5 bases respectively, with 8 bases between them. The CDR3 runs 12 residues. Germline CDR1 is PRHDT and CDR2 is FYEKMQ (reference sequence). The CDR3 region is CASSWGQETQYF. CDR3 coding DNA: TGTGCCAGCAGCTGGGGCCAGGAGACCCAGTACTTC. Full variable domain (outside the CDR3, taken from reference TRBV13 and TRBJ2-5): AAGVIQSPRHLIKEKRETATLKCYPIPRHDTVYWYQQGPGQDPQFLISFYEKMQSDKGSIPDRFSAQQFSDYHSELNMSSLELGDSALYFCASSWGQETQYFGPGTRLLVL.

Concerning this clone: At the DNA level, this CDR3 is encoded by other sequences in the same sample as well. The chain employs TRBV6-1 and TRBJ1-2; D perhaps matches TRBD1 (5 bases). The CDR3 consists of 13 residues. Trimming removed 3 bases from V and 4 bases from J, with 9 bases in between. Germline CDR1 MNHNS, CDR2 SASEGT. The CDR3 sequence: CASSEGGAYGYTF. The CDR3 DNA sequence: TGTGCCAGCAGTGAGGGCGGGGCCTATGGCTACACCTTC.

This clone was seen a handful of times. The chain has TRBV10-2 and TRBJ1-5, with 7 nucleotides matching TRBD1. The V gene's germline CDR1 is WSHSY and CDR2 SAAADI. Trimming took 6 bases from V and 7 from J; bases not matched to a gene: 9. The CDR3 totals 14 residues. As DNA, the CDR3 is TGCGCCAGCAGCAAGACAGGGCTGGAGCAGCCCCAGCATTTT. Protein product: CASSKTGLEQPQHF.

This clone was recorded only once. The CDR3 reads CASSYGQSLTDTQYF. The CDR3 coding sequence is TGCGCCAGCAGCTACGGACAGAGCCTCACAGATACGCAGTATTTT. The chain has TRBV5-1 and TRBJ2-3; D might be TRBD1 (6 bases). This CDR3 comprises 15 residues. Trimming left V 3 bases short and J 2 bases short, with 13 bases between. Germline V lookup: CDR1 SGHRS, CDR2 YFSETQ.